These T cell receptor beta chains were read from a single sample in a study of blood T cell repertoires in COVID-19. Measured with immunoSEQ multiplex PCR; TCRdb has only the in-frame clones, and not every one. The repertoire holds hundreds of thousands of clones, with around 82% as singletons. The specimen sequenced was peripheral blood. Receptor source: a woman in her thirties or forties with active or convalescent COVID-19. The CDR3 runs from the conserved cysteine through the conserved F or W. Each record gives: clone size, V gene, D gene, J gene, CDR3 DNA, CDR3 protein. The D gene is left open where the match is weak. The size field is filled for only some rows; it gives once, few, many or a size class.

few	TRBV11-3	-	TRBJ1-6	TGTGCCAGCAGCCGGATGTCGGGTGATGCACCCCTCCACTTT	CASSRMSGDAPLHF
once	TRBV28	-	TRBJ2-2	TGTGCCAGCAGGGGCGCGAACACCGGGGAGCTGTTTTTT	CASRGANTGELFF
-	TRBV6-2/TRBV6-3	TRBD2	TRBJ2-1	TGTGCCAGCAGTCGACTAGCGGGACGATACAATGAGCAGTTCTTC	CASSRLAGRYNEQFF
once	TRBV5-1	-	TRBJ1-3	TGCGCCAGCAGCGTTGACATGACCTCTGGAAACACCATATATTTT	CASSVDMTSGNTIYF
-	TRBV6-1	TRBD1	TRBJ1-5	TGTGCCAGCAGTGGAAACAGGGGGCGCGGCAATCAGCCCCAGCATTTT	CASSGNRGRGNQPQHF
-	TRBV28	TRBD1	TRBJ2-7	TGTGCCAGCCGATCTGGGGGACAGGGGGCCCTCGAGCAGTACTTC	CASRSGGQGALEQYF
few	TRBV7-2	-	TRBJ2-2	TGTGCCAGCAGTTCAGGGCCCGGCGGGGAGCTGTTTTTT	CASSSGPGGELFF
many	TRBV4-3	-	TRBJ1-5	TGCGCCAGCAGCCAAGATAAGACAGGCCTCAATCAGCCCCAGCATTTT	CASSQDKTGLNQPQHF
-	TRBV27	TRBD1	TRBJ1-5	TGTGCCAGCAGTCGACAGGGGGCGAGCAATCAGCCCCAGCATTTT	CASSRQGASNQPQHF
-	TRBV7-3	-	TRBJ1-1	TGTGCCAGCACCCGGGGGTCTACCGGTGACGCTGCTTTCTTT	CASTRGSTGDAAFF
once	TRBV4-1	TRBD1	TRBJ2-1	TGCGCCAGCAGCCAAGAACGACAGGGGACGGACAATGAGCAGTTCTTC	CASSQERQGTDNEQFF
-	TRBV30	-	TRBJ1-1	TGTGCCTGGAGTGCAGGGGCGTACACTGAAGCTTTCTTT	CAWSAGAYTEAFF
once	TRBV11-3	-	TRBJ2-4	TGTGCCAGCAGCTTAGATATACAGGGAAGGAACATTCAGTACTTC	CASSLDIQGRNIQYF
-	TRBV2	-	TRBJ2-1	TGTGCCAGCATTAGAGCCTACAATGAGCAGTTCTTC	CASIRAYNEQFF
few	TRBV19	-	TRBJ1-3	TGTGCCAGTAGTATCCAGGCTGCTGTCTCTGGAAACACCATATATTTT	CASSIQAAVSGNTIYF
few	TRBV6-5	TRBD1	TRBJ1-5	TGTGCCAGCACTGTTGTCCAGGGGGCGGGTCAGCCCCAGCATTTT	CASTVVQGAGQPQHF
-	TRBV30	TRBD1	TRBJ1-2	TGTGCCTGGAAAGTAACAGGGGGCGCGTATGGCTACACCTTC	CAWKVTGGAYGYTF